This T cell receptor (beta chain) was recorded in a study of control samples from healthy donors and cancer patients. Clones were sequenced by immunoSEQ multiplex PCR, and TCRdb holds only the in-frame ones, with some missing. The sample lists around 95,000 clones, roughly 87% occurring once. Germline CDR1 reads LNHDA; CDR2 reads SQIVND (reference sequence). CDR3 length equals 12 residues. V lost 2 bases and J lost 4, with 4 bases in between. The chain couples TRBV19 to TRBJ2-3; D call uncertain. Sequencing was done on a sample of blood. This clonotype originated in a woman aged 45-59 years in good health. The CDR3 loop is CASSIRPDTQYF. In DNA, the CDR3 is TGTGCCAGTAGTATAAGGCCAGATACGCAGTATTTT.